This is a list of T cell receptor beta chains from one sample in a study of shared clonotypes between healthy human individuals. The protocol was immunoSEQ multiplex PCR, while the TCRdb copy is restricted to in-frame clones and leaves out a portion. The sample has about 2.1 million clones; 93% are singletons. Sample: naive CD8+ T cells from PBMCs. These receptors all come from a man between 18 and 29 years old in good health. Some clones in this sample may be carry-over from other donors' samples. Each CDR3 is given with its conserved first and last residue. The D gene is left open where the match is weak. Clone size is not always given. Where it is, it says once, few, many or a class for expanded clones.

CASSLLLAGGAGELFF,TGTGCCAGCAGTTTATTGCTAGCGGGAGGAGCCGGGGAGCTGTTTTTT,.,TRBJ2-2,TRBD2,TRBV27
CASSIVGTDTQYF,TGTGCCAGTAGTATAGTTGGCACAGATACGCAGTATTTT,.,TRBJ2-3,.,TRBV19
CSVLGLAEYNEQFF,TGCAGCGTTCTCGGACTAGCGGAGTACAATGAGCAGTTCTTC,once,TRBJ2-1,TRBD2,TRBV29-1
CAWSVNKVIGLANNQPQHF,TGTGCCTGGAGTGTAAACAAAGTTATAGGACTAGCCAACAATCAGCCCCAGCATTTT,few,TRBJ1-5,.,TRBV30
CASSPVWEQETQYF,TGTGCCAGCAGCCCGGTCTGGGAGCAAGAGACCCAGTACTTC,.,TRBJ2-5,.,TRBV11-2
CASSLSGRTLSTDTQYF,TGTGCCAGCAGCTTGAGCGGTAGGACCCTTAGCACAGATACGCAGTATTTT,.,TRBJ2-3,.,TRBV5-4
CASSQDQPDNEQFF,TGTGCCAGCAGCCAAGATCAACCCGACAATGAGCAGTTCTTC,.,TRBJ2-1,.,TRBV4-2
CASSPQTGESSYEQYF,TGTGCCAGCAGCCCCCAGACAGGGGAGAGCTCCTACGAGCAGTACTTC,.,TRBJ2-7,TRBD1,TRBV7-9
CSVEPGSGANVLTF,TGCAGCGTTGAGCCGGGCTCTGGGGCCAACGTCCTGACTTTC,.,TRBJ2-6,.,TRBV29-1
CASSSGQGDREPQHF,TGTGCCAGCAGTTCAGGACAGGGTGATAGGGAGCCCCAGCATTTT,.,TRBJ1-5,TRBD1,TRBV27
CSVTGPNTEAFF,TGCAGCGTAACCGGACCGAACACTGAAGCTTTCTTT,.,TRBJ1-1,.,TRBV29-1
CASSQTYPQTDTQYF,TGTGCCAGCAGTCAGACCTACCCGCAAACAGATACGCAGTATTTT,.,TRBJ2-3,.,TRBV27
CAWEQGGAETQYF,TGTGCCTGGGAGCAGGGGGGAGCGGAGACCCAGTACTTC,.,TRBJ2-5,.,TRBV30
CASGSRWSDRGSGNQPQHF,TGTGCCAGCGGGAGTCGTTGGTCTGACAGGGGTTCGGGCAATCAGCCCCAGCATTTT,.,TRBJ1-5,TRBD1,TRBV28
CASSEDQGPTYEQYF,TGTGCCAGCAGCGAAGATCAGGGGCCGACCTACGAGCAGTACTTC,.,TRBJ2-7,.,TRBV7-8
CASSQAAPYGGYTF,TGCGCCAGCAGCCAAGCAGCCCCTTATGGGGGCTACACCTTC,.,TRBJ1-2,.,TRBV4-3
CASSLGVSETQYF,TGTGCCAGCAGCTTGGGGGTTTCCGAGACCCAGTACTTC,.,TRBJ2-5,.,TRBV7-9
CASSGTSGSREQYF,TGTGCCAGCAGTGGAACTAGCGGGAGTCGGGAGCAGTACTTC,.,TRBJ2-7,TRBD2,TRBV6-4
CASSSDRDEETQYF,TGTGCCAGCAGTTCGGACAGGGATGAAGAGACCCAGTACTTC,.,TRBJ2-5,TRBD1,TRBV28
CASSIGVTEAFF,TGTGCCAGCAGCATAGGGGTGACTGAAGCTTTCTTT,few,TRBJ1-1,.,TRBV7-9
CASSFSGSSYNEQFF,TGTGCCAGTAGTTTTAGCGGGAGCTCCTACAATGAGCAGTTCTTC,once,TRBJ2-1,TRBD2,TRBV19
CASSQERLVVTGELFF,TGCGCCAGCAGCCAAGAGCGCCTAGTTGTGACCGGGGAGCTGTTTTTT,.,TRBJ2-2,.,TRBV4-3
CASSSFTAGPPNQETQYF,TGCGCCAGCAGCTCCTTCACGGCCGGGCCCCCTAACCAAGAGACCCAGTACTTC,.,TRBJ2-5,.,TRBV5-1
CASSAVGYNSPLHF,TGTGCCAGCAGTGCGGTTGGCTATAATTCACCCCTCCACTTT,.,TRBJ1-6,.,TRBV25-1
CASRRTAPQETQYF,TGTGCCAGCAGGCGGACAGCCCCCCAAGAGACCCAGTACTTC,.,TRBJ2-5,.,TRBV27
CASSFSGYNEQFF,TGTGCCAGCAGTTTTTCTGGTTACAATGAGCAGTTCTTC,.,TRBJ2-1,.,TRBV27
CAISQASGRPYEQYF,TGTGCCATCAGTCAGGCTAGCGGGAGGCCCTACGAGCAGTACTTC,.,TRBJ2-7,TRBD2,TRBV10-3
CASSSRGTPNAFF,TGTGCCAGCAGTTCACGGGGGACTCCGAATGCTTTCTTT,few,TRBJ1-1,.,TRBV27
CSVESRVSTEAFF,TGCAGCGTTGAATCCCGGGTTTCTACTGAAGCTTTCTTT,.,TRBJ1-1,.,TRBV29-1
CASSYGGRGNEQFF,TGTGCCAGTAGTTATGGCGGGAGGGGAAATGAGCAGTTCTTC,.,TRBJ2-1,TRBD2,TRBV19
CASGRGWKGELFF,TGTGCCAGCGGCAGGGGTTGGAAGGGGGAGCTGTTTTTT,.,TRBJ2-2,.,TRBV7-8
CASSPAGTSPYEQYF,TGTGCCAGCAGCCCGGCCGGGACTAGTCCCTACGAGCAGTACTTC,.,TRBJ2-7,TRBD2,TRBV4-2
CASSFSGTSTDTQYF,TGTGCCAGCAGCTTCAGCGGTACTAGCACAGATACGCAGTATTTT,.,TRBJ2-3,.,TRBV13
CASSHPGQVSGEQYF,TGTGCCAGCAGCCACCCGGGACAGGTATCGGGAGAGCAGTACTTC,.,TRBJ2-7,TRBD1,TRBV4-2
CASSLYAGADTQYF,TGTGCCAGCAGCTTGTATGCGGGAGCAGATACGCAGTATTTT,.,TRBJ2-3,TRBD2,TRBV7-2
CASSDGTGSYNEQFF,TGTGCCAGCAGCGACGGGACAGGGTCCTACAATGAGCAGTTCTTC,.,TRBJ2-1,TRBD1,TRBV9
CASSLIVGQISYNEQFF,TGCGCCAGCAGCCTGATTGTGGGACAGATCTCCTACAATGAGCAGTTCTTC,once,TRBJ2-1,TRBD1,TRBV4-3
CASSLGRAEGYTF,TGTGCCAGCAGCTTAGGCAGGGCGGAAGGCTACACCTTC,few,TRBJ1-2,.,TRBV7-9
CASSAGEKLFF,TGCGCCAGCAGTGCCGGGGAAAAACTGTTTTTT,few,TRBJ1-4,.,TRBV10-1
CASSSLPTGVQPQHF,TGTGCCAGTAGTTCCCTTCCAACTGGAGTTCAGCCCCAGCATTTT,.,TRBJ1-5,.,TRBV19
CASSQGLTSFAGELFF,TGCGCCAGCAGCCAAGGGTTAACTAGCTTTGCCGGGGAGCTGTTTTTT,.,TRBJ2-2,.,TRBV4-1
CASSQERSSGNTIYF,TGCGCCAGCAGCCAAGAAAGGAGCTCTGGAAACACCATATATTTT,.,TRBJ1-3,.,TRBV4-3
CASSLSWRDHDEQYF,TGTGCCAGCAGCTTGAGTTGGCGGGATCACGACGAGCAGTACTTC,.,TRBJ2-7,.,TRBV5-8
CASSFLAGLNTGELFF,TGTGCCAGCAGTTTCCTAGCGGGACTGAACACCGGGGAGCTGTTTTTT,.,TRBJ2-2,TRBD2,TRBV27